Presented here are 18 T cell receptor beta chains from one specimen sequenced in a study of shared clonotypes between healthy human individuals. Naive CD8 cells lacked CD45RO, underwent positive selection for CCR7 and left out terminally differentiated effector memory CD45RA+ cells. TCRdb keeps only in-frame clones here, not all; method: immunoSEQ multiplex PCR. The table shows about 590,000 clones, with roughly 95% occurring only once. Sequencing was done on a sample of naive CD8+ T cells sorted from blood. These receptors were taken from a woman aged 25 to 39 in good health.

The chain joins TRBV28 to TRBJ2-5, with 11 nucleotides matching TRBD1. Matching the DNA end better, TRBJ2-7 makes the J call doubtful. CDR1 is MDHEN and CDR2 is SYDVKM in the germline V gene. The CDR3 totals 14 residues. The CDR3 region is CASDGSGQGGEQYF. DNA of the CDR3: TGTGCCAGCGATGGGTCGGGACAGGGGGGCGAGCAGTACTTC.

The gene calls are TRBV28 and TRBJ1-2; D is perhaps TRBD1 (5 bases). Trimming cost V 4 bases and J 6 bases, with 15 bases left between them. This CDR3 has 14 residues. Per germline, CDR1 MDHEN and CDR2 SYDVKM. CDR3 in DNA: TGTGCCAGCAGTTCCGGGAAGGGGCCCCATGGCTACACCTTC. Its translation is CASSSGKGPHGYTF.

In DNA, the CDR3 is TGTGCCAGCAGCTTGGCGGCGCTAGCGACAAATACGCAGTATTTT. Its translation: CASSLAALATNTQYF. This chain uses TRBV5-8 with TRBJ2-3; TRBD2 is a possible D gene (6 bases). The CDR3 extends over 15 amino acids. Trimming cost V 0 bases and J 7 bases, with 15 bases left between them. Germline V gene lookup returns CDR1 SGHTS and CDR2 YDEGEE.

V is TRBV2 and J is TRBJ2-7, with unresolved D. Looked up from germline, CDR1 is SNHLY and CDR2 is FYNNEI. Trimming took off 0 bases at V and 2 bases at J, with 14 bases between the two ends. The length of the CDR3 is 16 residues. CDR3 sequence reads: CASSEASGAQTYEQYF. CDR3 in DNA: TGTGCCAGCAGTGAAGCATCAGGAGCGCAGACCTACGAGCAGTACTTC.

The rearrangement links TRBV28 to TRBJ2-7, with D tentatively TRBD2 (6 bases). This CDR3 has 16 amino acids. The V end was cut by 6 bases, the J end by 0 bases, with 18 bases between. Looked up from germline, CDR1 is MDHEN and CDR2 is SYDVKM. CDR3 in DNA: TGTGCCAGCAGCCCTTCTATGGCGGGGATCTCCTACGAGCAGTACTTC. Translating it yields CASSPSMAGISYEQYF.

This chain links TRBV13 with TRBJ2-5; D perhaps matches TRBD2 (5 bases). CDR1 and CDR2 from the germline V gene are PRHDT and FYEKMQ (reference sequence). Trimming shortened V by 1 base and J by 5 bases, and 8 bases separated the two germline ends. This CDR3 is built from 13 residues. The chain's CDR3 is CASSLAWEETQYF. The DNA for the CDR3 is TGTGCCAGCAGCTTAGCGTGGGAGGAGACCCAGTACTTC.

On this clone: This sample includes further DNA sequences coding for the same CDR3. CDR3 coding DNA: TGCGCCAGCAGCCTAGACAGGGAAGAGACCCAGTACTTC. As protein: CASSLDREETQYF. V is TRBV4-1 and J is TRBJ2-5; 7 bases match TRBD1. Looked up from germline, CDR1 is MGHRA and CDR2 is YSYEKL. The CDR3 loop spans 13 amino acids. V trimming: 4 bases; J trimming: 3 bases; junction bases outside the gene matches: 2.

This chain connects TRBV27 to TRBJ1-1; maybe TRBD1 (5 bases). CDR1 is MNHEY, CDR2 SMNVEV, per germline (reference sequence). Trimming took 1 base from V and 5 from J, leaving 17 bases between them. The CDR3 is made up of 16 amino acids. The CDR3 here is CASSLYPGVEGTEAFF. CDR3 coding DNA: TGTGCCAGCAGTTTATATCCGGGGGTGGAGGGAACTGAAGCTTTCTTT.

The rearrangement links TRBV28 to TRBJ2-1, with TRBD1 matching 8 bases. The CDR3 runs to 15 residues. With V trimmed by 7 bases and J by 6 bases, 11 bases remained unmatched. Per the germline V gene, CDR1 is MDHEN and CDR2 is SYDVKM. CDR3 region: CASTRRGQGRNEQFF. CDR3 DNA sequence: TGTGCCAGCACCAGGCGAGGACAGGGTCGCAATGAGCAGTTCTTC. The complete variable domain, with remaining parts taken from reference TRBV28 and TRBJ2-1, reads DVKVTQSSRYLVKRTGEKVFLECVQDMDHENMFWYRQDPGLGLRLIYFSYDVKMKEKGDIPEGYSVSREKKERFSLILESASTNQTSMYLCASTRRGQGRNEQFFGPGTRLTVL.

V and J are TRBV5-6 and TRBJ1-5; TRBD1 matches 8 bases. The CDR3 consists of 14 residues. V shed 3 bases and J 5 bases; nucleotides not matched to a gene: 4. Germline CDR1 SGHDT, CDR2 YYEEEE. Here the CDR3 DNA reads TGTGCCAGCAGCTCCTTGACAGGGGATCAGCCCCAGCATTTT. Translation gives CASSSLTGDQPQHF.

The gene calls are TRBV29-1 and TRBJ1-2; D ambiguous. The CDR3 consists of 13 residues. Germline CDR1 SQVTM, CDR2 ANQGSEA. V lost 6 bases and J lost 3, with 14 bases in between. CDR3: CSVYDTADYGYTF. In DNA form, the CDR3 reads TGCAGCGTCTACGACACTGCGGACTATGGCTACACCTTC.

In its sample, this clone was seen once. The gene calls are TRBV27 and TRBJ1-2; 7 positions match TRBD1. V was clipped by 3 bases and J by 4 bases; unmatched bases: 8. The CDR3 extends over 15 amino acids. Per germline, CDR1 MNHEY and CDR2 SMNVEV (reference sequence). CDR3 DNA: TGTGCCAGCAGTTTCCAGGGGGGGGAAGGCTATGGCTACACCTTC. It yields the protein CASSFQGGEGYGYTF.

The chain joins TRBV2 to TRBJ2-2; D perhaps matches TRBD1 (6 bases). Germline V gene sequence: CDR1 SNHLY, CDR2 FYNNEI. The V end lost 6 bases, the J end lost 1 base, and 9 bases lay between the germline ends. This CDR3 is 14 amino acids long. CDR3 bases: TGTGCCAGCAGAGGCAGGGGGAACACCGGGGAGCTGTTTTTT. Amino acids: CASRGRGNTGELFF. The entire variable domain, with the rest obtained from reference TRBV2 and TRBJ2-2, is as follows: EPEVTQTPSHQVTQMGQEVILRCVPISNHLYFYWYRQILGQKVEFLVSFYNNEISEKSEIFDDQFSVERPDGSNFTLKIRSTKLEDSAMYFCASRGRGNTGELFFGEGSRLTVL.

In nucleotides, the CDR3 is TGTGCCAGCAGCCCCAACCTCAAGCCCTACACCATATATTTT. Translating it yields CASSPNLKPYTIYF. The genes are TRBV7-8 and TRBJ1-3; no reliable D call. Per germline, CDR1 SGHVS and CDR2 FQNEAQ. This CDR3 has 14 residues. The V and J ends lost 5 bases and 8 bases respectively, with 16 bases between them.

J is TRBJ2-7 and V is TRBV9; 8 bases agree with TRBD1. CDR1 is SGDLS and CDR2 is YYNGEE in the germline V gene. The CDR3 covers 13 residues. J was trimmed by 4 bases and V by 4 bases; bases with no gene match: 4. The CDR3 DNA reads as TGTGCCAGCAGCCCCACAGGGGGGTACGAGCAGTACTTC. This codes for CASSPTGGYEQYF.

The chain combines TRBV7-9 with TRBJ2-7; a possible D gene is TRBD1 (6 bases). The V end was cut by 4 bases, the J end by 3 bases, with 10 bases between. Germline values: CDR1 SEHNR, CDR2 FQNEAQ (reference sequence). This CDR3 is 13 amino acids long. The CDR3 spells CASSSDRFYEQYF. In DNA, the CDR3 is TGTGCCAGCAGCTCCGACAGGTTCTACGAGCAGTACTTC.

This rearrangement joins TRBV28 to TRBJ2-5, with unresolved D. The end of the DNA is better explained by TRBJ2-7, so the J call may be wrong. The CDR3 has 12 amino acids. From germline, CDR1 is MDHEN and CDR2 SYDVKM. DNA of the CDR3: TGTGCCAGCAGTTTAGTGGCCTACGAGCAGTACTTC. It translates to CASSLVAYEQYF.

The chain links TRBV27 to TRBJ2-7, with no clear D. The CDR3 consists of 13 residues. V was shortened by 4 bases and J by 1 base, with 8 bases between the two germline ends. In germline, CDR1 is MNHEY, CDR2 SMNVEV (reference sequence). This CDR3 reads CASSSHSSYEQYF. CDR3 DNA sequence: TGTGCCAGCAGTTCCCACAGTTCCTACGAGCAGTACTTC.